The 9 T cell receptor beta chains in this list originate from one sample, sequenced in a study of T cells in Graves' hyperthyroidism and ophthalmopathy. RNA transcripts served as the template for amplifying TCR beta CDR3 regions. A first-round RT-PCR of the TCR CDR3 used the HTBI primer set. TCRdb redid the calling of the multiplex PCR reads with MiXCR, one entry per CDR3 protein. Of around 350,000 distinct CDR3 sequences in the sample, just under 25% are singletons; the top ten hold less than 75%. Sequences were obtained from blood. Receptor source: a man aged 45 to 65 with Graves' hyperthyroidism.

Ten or more counts support this clonotype. The rearrangement uses TRBV6-1 and TRBJ2-1; D might be TRBD1 (5 bases). Germline assignment: CDR1 MNHNS and CDR2 SASEGT. The CDR3 totals 13 residues. The germline V and J ends were trimmed by 5 bases and 7 bases, with 12 bases remaining between them. CDR3 nucleotide sequence: TGTGCCAGCAGTCCCCTGGGGCTTAATGAGCAGTTCTTC. This translates into CASSPLGLNEQFF.

This clonotype was counted between two and nine times. V gene TRBV3-1 combines with J gene TRBJ2-1; unclear D gene. The germline V and J ends were trimmed by 0 bases and 1 base, with 7 bases remaining between them. CDR3 size: 15 residues. Germline assignment: CDR1 LGHDT and CDR2 YNNKEL (reference sequence). The DNA for the CDR3 is TGTGCCAGCAGCCAAGATGGGCGATCCTACAATGAGCAGTTCTTC. Amino acid sequence: CASSQDGRSYNEQFF.

This chain links TRBV11-2 with TRBJ2-7; D unclear. Germline lookup yields CDR1 SGHAT and CDR2 FQNNGV. This CDR3 comprises 14 residues. With 0 bases removed from V and 3 bases from J, the gap between germline ends came to 9 bases. CDR3 sequence: CASSLDYKIYEQYF. The CDR3 nucleotides read TGTGCCAGCAGCTTAGATTATAAGATCTACGAGCAGTACTTC.

This clonotype was counted only a few times. The rearrangement uses TRBV7-3 and TRBJ1-4, with TRBD1 identical over 7 bases. J was trimmed by 8 bases and V by 4 bases; bases with no gene match: 16. Germline V gene data show CDR1 as SGHTA and CDR2 as FQGTGA. This CDR3 has 17 residues. The DNA of the CDR3 is TGTGCCAGCAGCTCAGGGGGGAACAGGGGCGCAGGGGAAAAACTGTTTTTT. Translating gives CASSSGGNRGAGEKLFF.

This clonotype was observed at least ten times. This chain joins TRBV27 and TRBJ2-1, with 7 bases fitting TRBD1. The germline V gene has CDR1 MNHEY and CDR2 SMNVEV (reference sequence). Unmatched junction bases numbered 7, after V lost 6 bases and J lost 8 bases. This CDR3 region has 13 residues. In DNA form, the CDR3 reads TGTGCCAGCAGCAAAGACAGGGTCTATGAGCAGTTCTTC. Amino acids: CASSKDRVYEQFF.

This clonotype showed up just a few times. The chain couples TRBV30 to TRBJ2-6; TRBD2 might be the D (5 bases). Trimming pared 0 bases from V and 0 bases from J, leaving 6 bases between. The CDR3 spans 15 residues. Germline CDR1 reads GTSNPN; CDR2 reads SVGIG (reference sequence). In DNA, the CDR3 is TGTGCCTGGAGTGTAGGGAGCTCTGGGGCCAACGTCCTGACTTTC. Translating it yields CAWSVGSSGANVLTF.

The chain links TRBV6-6 to TRBJ2-3; TRBD1 might be the D (6 bases). There are 19 residues in the CDR3. Germline assignment: CDR1 MNHNY and CDR2 SVGAGI (reference sequence). Trimming removed 2 bases at V and 0 bases at J, with 21 bases between. CDR3 DNA sequence: TGTGCCAGCAGTTACCGGCCCTACAGGGTCGTGGGTAGCACAGATACGCAGTATTTT. Translation gives CASSYRPYRVVGSTDTQYF.

This clonotype was seen at least ten times. V is TRBV6-1 and J is TRBJ2-3; 9 bases are shared with TRBD1. V lost 5 bases, J lost 6 bases, and 9 bases stayed unmatched. The CDR3 contains 15 residues. Germline lookup yields CDR1 MNHNS and CDR2 SASEGT. The CDR3 DNA reads as TGTGCCAGCAGTCCCTGGACAGGGGTTGGGGATACGCAGTATTTT. Its protein product is CASSPWTGVGDTQYF.

The table lists this clonotype with a few counts. CDR3 protein: CASSPVSGTNEKLFF. CDR3 in DNA: TGTGCCAGCAGCCCCGTATCCGGGACCAATGAAAAACTGTTTTTT. This chain connects TRBV7-2 to TRBJ1-4, with D possibly TRBD1 on 5 matching bases. The CDR3 extends over 15 amino acids. CDR1 and CDR2 from the germline V gene are SGHTA and FQGNSA. Trimming pared 5 bases from V and 5 bases from J, leaving 15 bases between. Filled out from reference TRBV7-2 and TRBJ1-4, the complete variable domain reads GAGVSQSPSNKVTEKGKDVELRCDPISGHTALYWYRQSLGQGLEFLIYFQGNSAPDKSGLPSDRFSAERTGGSVSTLTIQRTQQEDSAVYLCASSPVSGTNEKLFFGSGTQLSVL.